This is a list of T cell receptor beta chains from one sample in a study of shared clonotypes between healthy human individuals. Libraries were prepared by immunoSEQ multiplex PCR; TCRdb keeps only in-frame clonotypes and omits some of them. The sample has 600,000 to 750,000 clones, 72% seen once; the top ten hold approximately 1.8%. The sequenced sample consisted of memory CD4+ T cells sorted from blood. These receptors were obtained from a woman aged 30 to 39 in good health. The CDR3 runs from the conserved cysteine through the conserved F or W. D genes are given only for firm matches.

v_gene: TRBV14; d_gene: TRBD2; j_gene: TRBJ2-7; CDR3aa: CASSQDLLAGREQYF
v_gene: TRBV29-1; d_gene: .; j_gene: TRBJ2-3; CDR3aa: CSVHHGDTQYF
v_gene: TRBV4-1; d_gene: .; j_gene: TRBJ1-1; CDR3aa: CASSPDATPDTEAFF
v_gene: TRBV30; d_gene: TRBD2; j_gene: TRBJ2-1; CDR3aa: CACVPRASGYNEQFF
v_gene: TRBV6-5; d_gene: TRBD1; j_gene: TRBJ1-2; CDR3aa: CASSYFGTGAKYGYTF
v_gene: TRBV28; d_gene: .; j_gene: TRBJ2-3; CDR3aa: CASSFPPTTDTQYF
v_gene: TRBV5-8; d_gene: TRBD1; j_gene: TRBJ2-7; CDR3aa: CASSLRLGQGDYEQYF
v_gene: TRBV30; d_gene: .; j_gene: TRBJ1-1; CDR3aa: CAWGTYSPNTEAFF
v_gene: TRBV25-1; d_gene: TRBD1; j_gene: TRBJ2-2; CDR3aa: CASRGQVATGELFF
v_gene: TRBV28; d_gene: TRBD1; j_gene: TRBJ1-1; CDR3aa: CASSSDRGTNTEAFF
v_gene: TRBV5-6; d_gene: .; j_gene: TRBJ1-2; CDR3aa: CASSRLEGRIRTANYGYTF
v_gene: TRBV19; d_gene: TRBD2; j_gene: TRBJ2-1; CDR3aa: CASSIRGPTSGMGDEQFF
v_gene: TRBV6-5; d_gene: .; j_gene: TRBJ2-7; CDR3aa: CASSYRGEQYF
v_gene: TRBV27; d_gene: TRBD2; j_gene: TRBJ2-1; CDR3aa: CASSLNGRAGDEQFF
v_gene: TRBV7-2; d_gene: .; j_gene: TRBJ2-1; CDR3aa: CANSSSAVYNEQFF
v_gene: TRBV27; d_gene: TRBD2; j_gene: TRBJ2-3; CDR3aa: CASSYGLAGAQYF
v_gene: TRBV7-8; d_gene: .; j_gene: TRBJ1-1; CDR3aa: CASSLPGRGTEAFF
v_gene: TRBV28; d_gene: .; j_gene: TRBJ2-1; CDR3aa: CASSFRPGVAFLGYNEQFF
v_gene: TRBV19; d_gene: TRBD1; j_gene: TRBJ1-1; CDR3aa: CASSRQGRMNTEAFF
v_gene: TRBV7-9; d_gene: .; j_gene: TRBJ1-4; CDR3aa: CASSLFSNEKLFF